The clone carrying this T cell receptor (beta chain) was seen once. The sample comes from a study of CD8+ T cells in alopecia areata. Extracted RNA was reverse transcribed, and the resulting cDNA served as sequencing template. Libraries were prepared by immunoSEQ multiplex PCR; TCRdb keeps only in-frame clonotypes and omits some of them. Among 120,000 or so clones listed, 58% were seen once. From PBMCs, CD4+ and CD8+ T cells were sorted. The germline V gene has CDR1 SGHRS and CDR2 YFSETQ. The ends lost 4 bases at V and 2 bases at J; junction bases unmatched: 16. The length of the CDR3 is 19 residues. The chain carries TRBV5-1 and TRBJ2-7; 12 nucleotides match TRBD2. The sequencing used CD4+ T cells sorted from blood, collected at week 0. This receptor was identified in a human donor with alopecia areata. CDR3 protein: CASSAVFGLAGLRTYEQYF. The CDR3 DNA is TGCGCCAGCAGCGCGGTCTTTGGACTAGCGGGGCTACGGACCTACGAGCAGTACTTC.